Listed here are 13 T cell receptor beta chains from one sample, sequenced in a study of blood T cell repertoires in COVID-19. Profiled with immunoSEQ multiplex PCR; TCRdb holds only in-frame clones, not every one. Of 270,000 or so clones in the sample, roughly 89% were seen once. Sequenced sample: peripheral blood. These receptors were taken from a man in his forties or fifties with acute or convalescent COVID-19.

J is TRBJ2-7 and V is TRBV24-1, with 10 bases that match TRBD1. The CDR3 length is 16 residues. The J segment lost 5 bases and the V segment lost 4 bases, leaving 10 bases of the junction unmatched. Looked up from germline, CDR1 is KGHDR and CDR2 is SFDVKD. CDR3 protein: CATSEGPGQGIHEQYF. CDR3 bases: TGTGCCACCAGTGAGGGACCGGGACAGGGGATCCACGAGCAGTACTTC.

V and J are TRBV5-1 and TRBJ1-1; no clear D gene. V was pared by 4 bases and J by 4 bases, with 14 bases between. This CDR3 is built from 14 residues. CDR1 is SGHRS and CDR2 is YFSETQ in the germline V gene. CDR3 in DNA: TGCGCCAGCAGCCTGAATGGAGGTAGCACTGAAGCTTTCTTT. This codes for CASSLNGGSTEAFF.

The chain carries TRBV5-1 and TRBJ1-1; 7 bases match TRBD1. Germline-derived CDR1 and CDR2 are SGHRS and YFSETQ. V was pared by 0 bases and J by 5 bases, with 7 bases of the junction left unmatched. This CDR3 is built from 15 residues. This CDR3 is CASSLGGSRGTEAFF. CDR3 sequence (DNA): TGCGCCAGCAGCTTGGGCGGGTCCAGGGGGACTGAAGCTTTCTTT.

The rearrangement links TRBV19 to TRBJ1-2, with 7 bases matching TRBD1. V dropped 7 bases and J dropped 7; count of bases not matched to a gene: 9. CDR1 and CDR2 (germline): LNHDA, SQIVND (reference sequence). CDR3 length: 13 amino acids. CDR3 amino acids: CASKVKGASGYTF. Written as DNA, the CDR3 is TGTGCCAGTAAAGTTAAGGGGGCGAGTGGCTACACCTTC.

The chain has TRBV24-1 and TRBJ1-2; possibly TRBD1 for D (5 bases). Trimming took off 9 bases at V and 8 bases at J, with 18 bases between the two ends. This CDR3 has 13 amino acids. CDR1 is KGHDR and CDR2 is SFDVKD in the germline V gene. CDR3 DNA sequence: TGTGCCACCCCCCCTCCACAGGTCTTGGGCTACACCTTC. It codes for CATPPPQVLGYTF.

This clone was found once. The rearrangement uses TRBV11-1 and TRBJ1-2, with no clear D. The germline V and J ends were trimmed by 8 bases and 2 bases, with 12 bases remaining between them. Germline CDR1 reads SGHAT; CDR2 reads FQDESV (reference sequence). This CDR3 is 13 amino acids long. CDR3 DNA sequence: TGTGCCAGCTCCCGGGGAGCGAACTATGGCTACACCTTC. This codes for CASSRGANYGYTF.

The chain carries TRBV7-8 and TRBJ2-5; D gene uncertain. The germline V gene has CDR1 SGHVS and CDR2 FQNEAQ. V gave up 5 bases and J gave up 7 bases, with 14 bases separating them. CDR3 size: 13 residues. CDR3 nucleotides: TGTGCCAGCAGCCCCGAGGTCGTGGGGACCCAGTACTTC. Its translation is CASSPEVVGTQYF.

This chain joins TRBV5-1 and TRBJ2-7, with 8 bases fitting TRBD1. CDR1 and CDR2 from the germline V gene are SGHRS and YFSETQ. V lost 0 bases and J lost 6; bases outside the gene matches: 5. The CDR3 is 14 residues long. CDR3 in DNA: TGCGCCAGCAGCTTGGGGACAGGGCCCGGCGAGCAGTACTTC. Encoded protein: CASSLGTGPGEQYF. Combining the CDR3 with reference TRBV5-1 and TRBJ2-7 gives the whole variable domain KAGVTQTPRYLIKTRGQQVTLSCSPISGHRSVSWYQQTPGQGLQFLFEYFSETQRNKGNFPGRFSGRQFSNSRSEMNVSTLELGDSALYLCASSLGTGPGEQYFGPGTRLTVT.

The V and J genes are TRBV12-5 and TRBJ2-7; D unclear. The germline V gene has CDR1 LGHNT and CDR2 FRNRAP. V lost 2 bases to trimming and J lost 0 bases, with 8 bases between them. The length of the CDR3 is 14 residues. The CDR3 loop is CASGLSPSSYEQYF. CDR3 DNA: TGTGCTAGTGGTTTGAGCCCAAGCTCCTACGAGCAGTACTTC.

This clone appeared a single time. The chain links TRBV9 to TRBJ1-2, with TRBD1 matching 8 bases. The CDR3 contains 16 residues. Germline CDR1 and CDR2: SGDLS and YYNGEE. J lost 8 bases, V lost 1 base, and 13 bases had no gene match. This CDR3 is CASSVSPIGQGRGYTF. The CDR3, as DNA: TGTGCCAGCAGCGTAAGCCCCATTGGACAGGGAAGAGGCTACACCTTC.

A single count supports this clone. J is TRBJ2-5 and V is TRBV2; TRBD2 might be the D (6 bases). V lost 7 bases and J lost 4, with 13 bases in between. The V gene's germline CDR1 is SNHLY and CDR2 FYNNEI. This CDR3 is 13 amino acids long. DNA for the CDR3: TGTGCCAGCAACAAAGAACTAGCAGAGACCCAGTACTTC. Its protein product is CASNKELAETQYF. The full variable domain, with the rest looked up from reference TRBV2 and TRBJ2-5, is EPEVTQTPSHQVTQMGQEVILRCVPISNHLYFYWYRQILGQKVEFLVSFYNNEISEKSEIFDDQFSVERPDGSNFTLKIRSTKLEDSAMYFCASNKELAETQYFGPGTRLLVL.

The chain joins TRBV27 to TRBJ2-3, with D possibly matching TRBD2 (5 bases). V was pared by 3 bases and J by 2 bases, with 21 bases between. Germline-derived CDR1 and CDR2 are MNHEY and SMNVEV (reference sequence). There are 18 residues in the CDR3. This chain's CDR3 is CASSFRRTPTALTDTQYF. DNA of the CDR3: TGTGCCAGCAGTTTTCGGAGGACGCCGACGGCCCTCACAGATACGCAGTATTTT.

The J gene is TRBJ1-5, the V gene TRBV10-2; D remains ambiguous. The CDR3 loop spans 15 amino acids. V was cut by 6 bases and J by 1 base, with 13 bases left in between. Germline assignment: CDR1 WSHSY and CDR2 SAAADI. The CDR3 region has the DNA TGCGCCAGCAGCGGAAGCGGCCTCAGCAATCAGCCCCAGCATTTT. This encodes CASSGSGLSNQPQHF.